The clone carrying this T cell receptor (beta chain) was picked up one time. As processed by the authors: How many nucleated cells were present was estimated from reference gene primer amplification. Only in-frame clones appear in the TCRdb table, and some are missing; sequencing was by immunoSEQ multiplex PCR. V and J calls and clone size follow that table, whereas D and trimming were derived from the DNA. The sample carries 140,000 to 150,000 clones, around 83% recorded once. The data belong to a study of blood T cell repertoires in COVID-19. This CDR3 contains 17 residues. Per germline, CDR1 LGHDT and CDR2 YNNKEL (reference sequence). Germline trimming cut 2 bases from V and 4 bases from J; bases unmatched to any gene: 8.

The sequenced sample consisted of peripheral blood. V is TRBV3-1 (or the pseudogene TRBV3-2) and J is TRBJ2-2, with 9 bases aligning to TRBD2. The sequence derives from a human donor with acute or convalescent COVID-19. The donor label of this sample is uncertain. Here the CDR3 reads CASSQKLAGDRTGELFF. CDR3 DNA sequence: TGTGCCAGCAGCCAAAAATTAGCGGGAGACCGCACCGGGGAGCTGTTTTTT.